The 10 T cell receptor beta chains presented below share a single source sample, sequenced in a study of Graves' ophthalmopathy and Graves' hyperthyroidism (dated by TCRdb to between 2017 and 2018). Instrument used: Illumina HiSeq 2000. For repertoire sequencing, the TCR beta CDR3 regions were amplified from RNA transcripts. The first round of RT-PCR was done with HTBI primers and the Qiagen OneStep RT-PCR kit, and was followed by a second round of multiplex PCR, then size selection and purification. TCRdb reworked the public reads: Q25 trimming with fastp, MiXCR clone assembly, productive beta chains retained. Each entry is one CDR3 protein sequence, shown with its most common DNA and genes. The sample table records over a million distinct CDR3 sequences; less than 45% of these occur just once. Together, the top ten hold approximately 10% of the sample. The sample comprised peripheral blood or thyroid tissue (not recorded which). These receptors were taken from an adult man with Graves' hyperthyroidism.

This clonotype was counted many times. V is TRBV7-9 and J is TRBJ1-1; D call uncertain. Trimming took off 6 bases at V and 4 bases at J, with 15 bases between the two ends. Per the germline V gene, CDR1 is SEHNR and CDR2 is FQNEAQ (reference sequence). The CDR3 consists of 14 residues. CDR3 in DNA: TGTGCCAGCAGTCTAGCGGTAGAGGGCACTGAAGCTTTCTTT. As protein: CASSLAVEGTEAFF.

This clonotype has a handful of counts. This chain uses TRBV4-3 with TRBJ2-2; D uncertain. The germline V and J ends were trimmed by 0 bases and 5 bases, with 13 bases remaining between them. Germline values: CDR1 LGHNA, CDR2 YSLEER. The CDR3 totals 16 residues. The CDR3 loop is CASSQDWPARTGELFF. In DNA form, the CDR3 reads TGCGCCAGCAGCCAAGATTGGCCGGCTAGGACCGGGGAGCTGTTTTTT.

This clonotype was seen at least ten times. V gene TRBV10-3 combines with J gene TRBJ1-6; possibly TRBD1 for D (6 bases). The CDR3 covers 15 residues. Per the germline V gene, CDR1 is ENHRY and CDR2 is SYGVKD. V dropped 2 bases and J dropped 7 bases, with 12 bases sitting between them. CDR3 coding DNA: TGTGCCATCAGTGAGATGGGAGGGGGAAATTCACCCCTCCACTTT. Its translation: CAISEMGGGNSPLHF.

On this clonotype: At one end, the junction sequence differs from germline, possibly due to a read error. The gene calls are TRBV10-3 and TRBJ1-6; unclear D gene. CDR1 ENHRY and CDR2 SYGVKD come from the germline V gene. This CDR3 has 15 residues. Here the CDR3 DNA reads TGTGCCAGCAGTTACTCCTTGGAGCGGGGTTCACCCCTCCACTTT. This codes for CASSYSLERGSPLHF.

Turning to this clonotype: The junction departs from the called germline gene at one end, perhaps through a read error. J is TRBJ2-5 and V is TRBV10-2; 10 bases align to TRBD2. The CDR3 is made up of 16 amino acids. CDR1 and CDR2 (germline): WSHSY, SAAADI. The CDR3 region has the DNA TGCGCCGGCAGTGAGGTTTCTAGCGGGGGCGTGGAGACCCAGTACTTC. The encoded protein is CAGSEVSSGGVETQYF.

The rearrangement uses TRBV10-3 and TRBJ2-2; 9 bases are shared with TRBD1. CDR1 is ENHRY, CDR2 SYGVKD, per germline. The J segment lost 6 bases and the V segment lost 9 bases, leaving 8 bases of the junction unmatched. The CDR3 runs to 14 residues. The DNA for the CDR3 is TGTGCCATAACCGGGACAGGGAGAGCCGGGGAGCTGTTTTTT. Translated: CAITGTGRAGELFF.

The J gene is TRBJ2-7, the V gene TRBV15, with unresolved D. With 2 bases removed from V and 7 bases from J, the gap between germline ends came to 15 bases. Germline values: CDR1 LNHNV, CDR2 YYDKDF (reference sequence). There are 14 residues in the CDR3. CDR3 protein: CATSRPTDADEQYF. The CDR3, as DNA: TGTGCCACCAGCAGACCAACGGACGCCGATGAGCAGTACTTC.

This chain links TRBV29-1 with TRBJ2-1; D is undetermined. CDR1 and CDR2 from the germline V gene are SQVTM and ANQGSEA. V was trimmed by 2 bases and J by 7 bases, leaving 6 bases between them. The CDR3 extends over 11 amino acids. CDR3 loop: CSVEQLNEQFF. The CDR3 region has the DNA TGCAGCGTTGAACAGCTGAATGAGCAGTTCTTC.

This clonotype was counted a few times. The V call is TRBV6-5, the J call TRBJ1-1; D not certain. CDR3 size: 12 residues. The germline V and J ends were trimmed by 8 bases and 2 bases, with 9 bases remaining between them. The germline V gene has CDR1 MNHEY and CDR2 SVGAGI. CDR3 residues: CASVPSNTEAFF. Here the CDR3 DNA reads TGTGCCAGCGTCCCTTCAAACACTGAAGCTTTCTTT.

A few counts support this clonotype. The chain recombines TRBV9 with TRBJ1-6; maybe TRBD1 (5 bases). CDR1 is SGDLS and CDR2 is YYNGEE in the germline V gene. This CDR3 has 15 amino acids. V lost 4 bases and J 7 bases, leaving 15 bases between the germline ends. Here the CDR3 DNA reads TGTGCCAGCAGCCATAGGACGGGGGAGAATTCACCCCTCCACTTT. Protein product: CASSHRTGENSPLHF.